This T cell receptor (beta chain) was observed in a study of technical replicates of blood from a few donors. The repertoire was sequenced with immunoSEQ multiplex PCR; TCRdb's copy has only in-frame clones and lacks some. The table lists 75,000 to 100,000 clones, roughly 96% of them singletons. Input material: T cells isolated from PBMCs. This receptor was identified in a human donor in good health.

The CDR3 here is CASSERGGGLLNTGELFF. CDR3 sequence (DNA): TGTGCCAGCAGTGAACGGGGCGGGGGCTTATTAAACACCGGGGAGCTGTTTTTT. This chain uses TRBV25-1 with TRBJ2-2, with D possibly TRBD2 on 7 matching bases. The ends were cut back, 2 bases at V and 2 bases at J, with 18 bases in the middle. Per germline, CDR1 MGHDK and CDR2 SYGVNS. This CDR3 has 18 amino acids.